These 27 T cell receptor beta chains were all obtained from the same sample, sequenced in a study of T cell repertoires in cytomegalovirus infection (dated by TCRdb to between 2018 and 2021). Which antigens these TCRs recognize remains unknown. Instrument used: Illumina HiSeq 1500. In-frame beta chains were kept once TCRdb had trimmed the public reads at Q25 with fastp and called clones with MiXCR. Duplicate CDR3 protein sequences are folded into a single record with the most common DNA and genes. This sample is represented by 86,000 or so distinct CDR3 sequences; roughly a quarter of them were singletons. The top ten clonotypes cover roughly 50% of the sample. The meaning of the sample's treatment or condition label: in vitro stimulation with specific CMV peptide epitopes to enrich CMV-specific T cells. The sequencing here drew on CD8+ T cells from cultured PBMCs, taken from culture after CMV antigen stimulation. These receptors all stem from a human donor in good health (CMV status not recorded). Some clones in this sample may be carry-over from other donors' samples.

This clonotype turned up a few times. This chain uses TRBV4-1 with TRBJ1-1; D unclear. V was clipped by 4 bases and J by 2 bases, with 11 bases between them. The CDR3 runs 14 residues. CDR1 and CDR2 (germline): MGHRA, YSYEKL. The CDR3 reads CASSPPRGNTEAFF. CDR3 DNA sequence: TGCGCCAGCAGCCCCCCCCGGGGTAACACTGAAGCTTTCTTT.

This clonotype was seen repeatedly, ten times or more. The rearrangement uses TRBV7-8 and TRBJ2-5; no clear D gene. Germline CDR1 reads SGHVS; CDR2 reads FQNEAQ. The V end was cut by 5 bases, the J end by 1 base, with 2 bases between. CDR3 length equals 11 residues. DNA of the CDR3: TGTGCCAGCAGCCCCCAAGAGACCCAGTACTTC. Residues: CASSPQETQYF.

The chain is built from TRBV27 and TRBJ2-1, with 7 bases aligning to TRBD2. Germline V gene data show CDR1 as MNHEY and CDR2 as SMNVEV (reference sequence). This CDR3 comprises 14 residues. V lost 4 bases and J lost 3; bases outside the gene matches: 3. The CDR3 DNA reads TGTGCCAGCAGTTATGGGGGGGGCTACAATGAGCAGTTCTTC. It encodes CASSYGGGYNEQFF.

This clonotype was counted only a few times. V gene TRBV7-2 combines with J gene TRBJ2-3; the match to TRBD2 covers 12 bases. CDR3 length equals 14 residues. The ends lost 4 bases at V and 6 bases at J; junction bases unmatched: 2. CDR1 is SGHTA, CDR2 FQGNSA, per germline. The CDR3 loop is CASSYTSGRDTQYF. In DNA, the CDR3 is TGTGCCAGCAGCTACACTAGCGGGAGGGATACGCAGTATTTT. Full variable domain (missing parts from reference TRBV7-2 and TRBJ2-3): GAGVSQSPSNKVTEKGKDVELRCDPISGHTALYWYRQSLGQGLEFLIYFQGNSAPDKSGLPSDRFSAERTGGSVSTLTIQRTQQEDSAVYLCASSYTSGRDTQYFGPGTRLTVL.

The chain joins TRBV10-3 to TRBJ2-7; TRBD2 matches 15 bases. The CDR3 is 18 residues long. Trimming took 3 bases from V and 7 from J; bases not matched to a gene: 13. CDR1 is ENHRY and CDR2 is SYGVKD in the germline V gene. As DNA, the CDR3 is TGTGCCATCAGTGAACTTCCGGGACTAGCGGGAGGTTCGGGAGAGCAGTACTTC. This codes for CAISELPGLAGGSGEQYF.

This rearrangement joins TRBV7-3 to TRBJ2-1; D assignment may be TRBD1 or TRBD2 (5 bases each). The CDR3 covers 15 residues. The V and J ends lost 5 bases and 6 bases respectively, with 17 bases between them. Germline V gene sequence: CDR1 SGHTA, CDR2 FQGTGA. The CDR3 loop is CASSVSPGAGNEQFF. DNA for the CDR3: TGTGCCAGCAGCGTCTCTCCCGGGGCAGGCAATGAGCAGTTCTTC.

This clonotype was counted ten times or more. This sequence joins TRBV7-6 and TRBJ2-3, with D tentatively TRBD1 (5 bases). The germline V gene encodes CDR1 SGHVS and CDR2 FNYEAQ. V was clipped by 1 base and J by 2 bases, with 22 bases between them. The CDR3 has 19 residues. The CDR3 DNA reads TGTGCCAGCAGCTTAGGAAGTTTGACAGCCACAGGTGACACAGATACGCAGTATTTT. This codes for CASSLGSLTATGDTDTQYF.

This clonotype has ten or more counts. The gene calls are TRBV7-8 and TRBJ1-2, with D unclear. From germline, CDR1 is SGHVS and CDR2 FQNEAQ. Between the trimmed V and J ends, which lost 1 base and 4 bases, there was a span of 13 bases. The CDR3 runs 15 residues. The CDR3 protein is CASSLDSGSVYGYTF. DNA for the CDR3: TGTGCCAGCAGCTTAGATTCAGGTTCCGTCTATGGCTACACCTTC.

This clonotype was counted a few times. The chain combines TRBV6-1 with TRBJ2-3; 11 bases agree with TRBD2. There are 16 residues in the CDR3. J was trimmed by 2 bases and V by 5 bases; bases with no gene match: 6. Germline V lookup: CDR1 MNHNS, CDR2 SASEGT. The CDR3 region is CASSFGGLAATDTQYF. Here the CDR3 DNA reads TGTGCCAGCAGTTTCGGGGGACTAGCGGCCACAGATACGCAGTATTTT.

The chain has TRBV6-2 or TRBV6-3 and TRBJ2-5; no reliable D call. The germline gives CDR1 MNHEY, CDR2 SVGEGT. This CDR3 has 14 residues. Trimming removed 5 bases from V and 5 bases from J, with 15 bases in between. CDR3 protein: CASSPTVNEETQYF. In nucleotides, the CDR3 is TGTGCCAGCAGTCCGACGGTTAATGAGGAGACCCAGTACTTC.

The genes are TRBV18 and TRBJ2-4; TRBD1 is a possible D gene (7 bases). CDR1 and CDR2 (germline): KGHSH, LQKENI. V was shortened by 3 bases and J by 6 bases, with 15 bases between the two germline ends. This CDR3 comprises 15 residues. CDR3 region: CASSPAGQGGNIQYF. The CDR3 DNA follows: TGTGCCAGCTCACCTGCCGGGCAGGGGGGAAACATTCAGTACTTC.

This clonotype is medium-sized (0.01 to 0.1%). The CDR3 DNA follows: TGTGCCACTACGGGGTCAGTCCAAAATAATGAAAAACTGTTTTTT. Protein sequence: CATTGSVQNNEKLFF. The rearrangement uses TRBV6-6 and TRBJ1-4; D gene unclear. CDR1 MNHNY and CDR2 SVGAGI come from the germline V gene (reference sequence). CDR3 length equals 15 residues. The V gene lost 10 bases and the J gene lost 4 bases, with 19 bases spanning the gap.

This clonotype occurred many times. V is TRBV7-9 and J is TRBJ2-1; D perhaps matches TRBD2 (7 bases). The germline V gene encodes CDR1 SEHNR and CDR2 FQNEAQ (reference sequence). With 5 bases removed from V and 6 bases from J, the gap between germline ends came to 11 bases. The CDR3 spans 13 residues. CDR3 loop: CASSLGGVNEQFF. CDR3 coding DNA: TGTGCCAGCAGCCTAGGGGGGGTCAATGAGCAGTTCTTC.

The V gene is TRBV30, the J gene TRBJ2-7, with 9 bases that match TRBD1. The germline V gene encodes CDR1 GTSNPN and CDR2 SVGIG (reference sequence). V was clipped by 2 bases and J by 6 bases; unmatched bases: 5. There are 13 residues in the CDR3. DNA of the CDR3: TGTGCCTGGAGTAGTGACAGGGGGGCCGAGCAGTACTTC. As protein: CAWSSDRGAEQYF.

In its sample, this clonotype was seen many times. This chain uses TRBV5-1 with TRBJ2-3; D uncertain. The CDR3 is 14 amino acids. CDR1 SGHRS and CDR2 YFSETQ come from the germline V gene. V lost 0 bases, J lost 0 bases, and 5 bases lay in between. In DNA form, the CDR3 reads TGCGCCAGCAGCTTGGAACAGAGCACAGATACGCAGTATTTT. This sequence encodes CASSLEQSTDTQYF. The variable domain in full, completed from reference TRBV5-1 and TRBJ2-3, reads KAGVTQTPRYLIKTRGQQVTLSCSPISGHRSVSWYQQTPGQGLQFLFEYFSETQRNKGNFPGRFSGRQFSNSRSEMNVSTLELGDSALYLCASSLEQSTDTQYFGPGTRLTVL.

Only a few counts were recorded for this clonotype. This chain links TRBV2 with TRBJ1-2; maybe TRBD1 (6 bases). The CDR3 covers 16 residues. Trimming stripped 8 bases from V and 6 bases from J, with 25 bases between. Germline V gene lookup returns CDR1 SNHLY and CDR2 FYNNEI. The CDR3 DNA follows: TGTGCCAGCCGAGCGGGCGCCAGGGGAGGGATGGATGGCTACACCTTC. Translation gives CASRAGARGGMDGYTF.

This clonotype was counted only a few times. CDR3: CSVGPSTGGYEQYF. Here the CDR3 DNA reads TGCAGCGTTGGCCCCTCTACAGGGGGCTACGAGCAGTACTTC. This chain joins TRBV29-1 and TRBJ2-7, with 8 bases that match TRBD1. This CDR3 is built from 14 residues. Germline-derived CDR1 and CDR2 are SQVTM and ANQGSEA. With 4 bases clipped from V and 3 bases from J, the junction kept 8 bases outside the gene matches.

This clonotype appeared a few times. The genes are TRBV29-1 and TRBJ2-7, with D possibly TRBD1 on 5 matching bases. V dropped 5 bases and J dropped 2 bases, with 7 bases sitting between them. In germline, CDR1 is SQVTM, CDR2 ANQGSEA. The CDR3 spans 11 residues. This CDR3 reads CSVTGTYEQYF. The CDR3 bases are TGCAGCGTTACAGGCACCTACGAGCAGTACTTC.

This clonotype was seen a few times. The chain recombines TRBV2 with TRBJ2-2; 10 bases fit TRBD1. CDR3 length equals 15 residues. Germline CDR1 SNHLY, CDR2 FYNNEI. V gave up 1 base and J gave up 9 bases; unmatched junction bases: 5. CDR3 in DNA: TGTGCCAGCAGTGAAGAAGACAGGGGGCGGTGGGAGCTGTTTTTT. Its protein product is CASSEEDRGRWELFF.

There are many counts of this clonotype. V usage is TRBV27 and J usage is TRBJ2-1; no clear D. This CDR3 spans 13 amino acids. V gave up 0 bases and J gave up 7 bases, with 7 bases separating them. The germline CDR1 and CDR2 sequences are MNHEY and SMNVEV (reference sequence). Here the CDR3 reads CASSLSLGNEQFF. DNA of the CDR3: TGTGCCAGCAGTTTATCTCTAGGGAATGAGCAGTTCTTC.

The rearrangement joins TRBV3-1 to TRBJ1-2, with 7 bases identical to TRBD1. V lost 2 bases to trimming and J lost 1 base; unmatched junction nucleotides: 7. Germline V gives CDR1 LGHDT, CDR2 YNNKEL (reference sequence). The CDR3 has 16 residues. The CDR3 is CASSQFGTAYNYGYTF. The CDR3 DNA reads TGTGCCAGCAGCCAATTTGGGACAGCCTATAACTATGGCTACACCTTC.

This clonotype showed up just a few times. The J gene is TRBJ1-4, the V gene TRBV19; 7 bases map to TRBD1. This CDR3 has 17 amino acids. Germline CDR1 and CDR2: LNHDA and SQIVND (reference sequence). With V trimmed by 5 bases and J by 0 bases, 9 bases remained unmatched. CDR3 in DNA: TGTGCCAGTAGTTGGCGGGACAGCATAGCAACTAATGAAAAACTGTTTTTT. This gives the protein CASSWRDSIATNEKLFF.

The rearrangement joins TRBV27 to TRBJ2-4; TRBD2 might be the D (5 bases). The germline V and J ends were trimmed by 3 bases and 8 bases, with 14 bases remaining between them. The germline gives CDR1 MNHEY, CDR2 SMNVEV (reference sequence). The CDR3 length is 14 residues. The CDR3 region is CASSLLGVGDIQYF. The CDR3, as DNA: TGTGCCAGCAGTTTGCTTGGGGTCGGGGACATTCAGTACTTC.

This clonotype has a handful of counts. The V and J genes are TRBV30 and TRBJ1-5, with a weak D call TRBD1 (5 bases). This CDR3 has 15 residues. The germline gives CDR1 GTSNPN, CDR2 SVGIG (reference sequence). V lost 0 bases, J lost 3 bases, and 12 bases lay in between. The CDR3 DNA is TGTGCCTGGAGTGTACGCACAGGTCCCAATCAGCCCCAGCATTTT. This translates into CAWSVRTGPNQPQHF.

Remarks on this clonotype: With a much larger clone just one base away, this may be a read error. This chain joins TRBV6-1 and TRBJ2-2; possibly TRBD2 for D (5 bases). Trimming shortened V by 4 bases and J by 8 bases, and 11 bases separated the two germline ends. CDR1 is MNHNS, CDR2 SASEGT, per germline. The CDR3 sequence is 13 residues long. CDR3 sequence reads: CASSVRTRGELFF. The CDR3 nucleotides read TGTGCCAGCAGTGTCAGGACTCGGGGGGAGCTGTTTTTT.

V is TRBV28 and J is TRBJ1-1; tentative D call: TRBD1 (5 bases). This CDR3 comprises 18 residues. Germline loops: CDR1 MDHEN, CDR2 SYDVKM. V lost 2 bases to trimming and J lost 0 bases, with 19 bases between them. The CDR3 here is CASSLIVPQGLMNTEAFF. The CDR3 coding sequence is TGTGCCAGCAGTTTAATCGTCCCGCAGGGCCTCATGAACACTGAAGCTTTCTTT.

Comments on this clonotype: A junction end diverges from the germline sequence, so it may reflect a read error. The CDR3 region is CSARGRQGAKTGELFF. CDR3 nucleotide sequence: TGCAGTGCTAGAGGCAGGCAGGGGGCGAAGACCGGGGAGCTGTTTTTT. The chain joins TRBV20-1 to TRBJ2-2; 8 nucleotides align to TRBD1. Per germline, CDR1 DFQATT and CDR2 SNEGSKA (reference sequence). This CDR3 has 16 residues.